A selection of T cell receptor beta chains follows, all from one sample in a study of cytomegalovirus exposure and HLA in healthy donors. Clones were sequenced by immunoSEQ multiplex PCR, and TCRdb holds only the in-frame ones, with some missing. This table has 200,000 to 250,000 clones, 77% appearing once. Input material: PBMCs. The receptors derive from a woman in her fifties or sixties in good health and CMV-seropositive. CDR3s include the opening cysteine and the closing phenylalanine or tryptophan. D genes are given only for firm matches. Some rows mark clone size as missing; the rest say once, few, many or name a class of expanded clone.

clone_size: NA
v_call: TRBV6-5
j_call: TRBJ2-7
d_call: NA
cdr3_nt: TGTGCCAGCAGTTACGCCACAGGGCCGTCGTACGAGCAGTACTTC
cdr3_aa: CASSYATGPSYEQYF

clone_size: NA
v_call: TRBV5-8
j_call: TRBJ2-7
d_call: NA
cdr3_nt: TGTGCCAGCAGCTTGGGACAGCCGGACTCCTACGAGCAGTACTTC
cdr3_aa: CASSLGQPDSYEQYF

clone_size: NA
v_call: TRBV6-5
j_call: TRBJ2-1
d_call: TRBD2
cdr3_nt: TGTGCCAGCAGCCCGGGGGGGACAACTCGCGGGAAGCAGTTCTTC
cdr3_aa: CASSPGGTTRGKQFF

clone_size: NA
v_call: TRBV5-4
j_call: TRBJ2-5
d_call: TRBD2
cdr3_nt: TGTGCCAGCAGCTCTAGCGGGGGCCAGGGGGAGACCCAGTACTTC
cdr3_aa: CASSSSGGQGETQYF

clone_size: NA
v_call: TRBV30
j_call: TRBJ2-1
d_call: TRBD2
cdr3_nt: TGTGCCTGGAGTCCCCTAGCGGGAGACTACAATGAGCAGTTCTTC
cdr3_aa: CAWSPLAGDYNEQFF

clone_size: NA
v_call: TRBV18
j_call: TRBJ2-1
d_call: TRBD1
cdr3_nt: TGTGCCAGCTCACCACCCGGGACAGGGGAAATCGACGAGCAGTTCTTC
cdr3_aa: CASSPPGTGEIDEQFF

clone_size: few
v_call: TRBV9
j_call: TRBJ2-5
d_call: TRBD2
cdr3_nt: TGTGCCAGCAGCGCCGGGACTAGCGGGAGCTATCGTAAAGAGACCCAGTACTTC
cdr3_aa: CASSAGTSGSYRKETQYF

clone_size: NA
v_call: TRBV10-3
j_call: TRBJ2-3
d_call: TRBD2
cdr3_nt: TGTGCCATCAGTGGAAGGACTAGCCCGAGCGCAGATACGCAGTATTTT
cdr3_aa: CAISGRTSPSADTQYF

clone_size: NA
v_call: TRBV6-5
j_call: TRBJ1-2
d_call: NA
cdr3_nt: TGTGCCAGCAGTTACGGCGGGGCCGCTAACTATGGCTACACCTTC
cdr3_aa: CASSYGGAANYGYTF

clone_size: few
v_call: TRBV5-1
j_call: TRBJ2-7
d_call: NA
cdr3_nt: TGCGCCAGCAGCTTGGGACAGGCCGCCTACGAGCAGTACTTC
cdr3_aa: CASSLGQAAYEQYF

clone_size: NA
v_call: TRBV18
j_call: TRBJ1-5
d_call: TRBD1
cdr3_nt: TGTGCCAGCTCACCTCGACAGGGGGCGGATGGTCAGCCCCAGCATTTT
cdr3_aa: CASSPRQGADGQPQHF

clone_size: NA
v_call: TRBV5-1
j_call: TRBJ2-1
d_call: TRBD1
cdr3_nt: TGCGCCAGCAGGACGACAGGGGGGCCCTACAATGAGCAGTTCTTC
cdr3_aa: CASRTTGGPYNEQFF

clone_size: few
v_call: TRBV9
j_call: TRBJ1-3
d_call: TRBD1
cdr3_nt: TGTGCCAGCAGCGAGACAGGGGGCACTGGAAACACCATATATTTT
cdr3_aa: CASSETGGTGNTIYF

clone_size: NA
v_call: TRBV27
j_call: TRBJ1-2
d_call: TRBD1
cdr3_nt: TGTGCCAGCATAATGGACAGGGGGTCTATCGGCTACACCTTC
cdr3_aa: CASIMDRGSIGYTF

clone_size: NA
v_call: TRBV2
j_call: TRBJ2-2
d_call: NA
cdr3_nt: TGTGCCAGCAGTCAACAGGGACACGGGGAGCTGTTTTTT
cdr3_aa: CASSQQGHGELFF

clone_size: NA
v_call: TRBV5-1
j_call: TRBJ2-4
d_call: NA
cdr3_nt: TGCGCCAGCAGCGCACAAGGGGGGGGGATTCGTGGAGGTGTCGCCAAAAACATTCAGTACTTC
cdr3_aa: CASSAQGGGIRGGVAKNIQYF

clone_size: NA
v_call: TRBV9
j_call: TRBJ2-6
d_call: NA
cdr3_nt: TGTGCCAGCAGCGTAGGGTCGGGCTCTGGGGCCAACGTCCTGACTTTC
cdr3_aa: CASSVGSGSGANVLTF

clone_size: NA
v_call: TRBV6-6
j_call: TRBJ1-5
d_call: TRBD1
cdr3_nt: TGTGCCAGCAGCTCAAGACAGGGACTGTATCAGCCCCAGCATTTT
cdr3_aa: CASSSRQGLYQPQHF

clone_size: NA
v_call: TRBV6-1
j_call: TRBJ1-2
d_call: TRBD1
cdr3_nt: TGTGCCAGCAGTGGGTCCGGGACAGGGGAAGGCTACACCTTC
cdr3_aa: CASSGSGTGEGYTF

clone_size: NA
v_call: TRBV30
j_call: TRBJ2-7
d_call: NA
cdr3_nt: TGTGCCTGGGGAACAGGACACTCCTACGAGCAGTACTTC
cdr3_aa: CAWGTGHSYEQYF

clone_size: NA
v_call: TRBV7-2
j_call: TRBJ2-7
d_call: NA
cdr3_nt: TGTGCCAGCAGCTTTTCGACAGCCTACGGGGAGCAGTACTTC
cdr3_aa: CASSFSTAYGEQYF

clone_size: NA
v_call: TRBV27
j_call: TRBJ2-1
d_call: TRBD2
cdr3_nt: TGTGCCAGCAGTTTACTAGCGGGAGAGGGTCGAAAGTTCTTC
cdr3_aa: CASSLLAGEGRKFF

clone_size: once
v_call: TRBV7-2
j_call: TRBJ2-7
d_call: TRBD1
cdr3_nt: TGTGCCAGCAGCCCAAACAGGGGGCGAGGCGAGCAGTACTTC
cdr3_aa: CASSPNRGRGEQYF

clone_size: NA
v_call: TRBV5-1
j_call: TRBJ2-1
d_call: NA
cdr3_nt: TGCGCCAGCAGCTTGGGACAGAGTAACTACAATGAGCAGTTCTTC
cdr3_aa: CASSLGQSNYNEQFF

clone_size: NA
v_call: TRBV4-3
j_call: TRBJ1-5
d_call: TRBD1
cdr3_nt: TGCGCCAGCAGCTACAACAGGGGGAATCAGCCCCAGCATTTT
cdr3_aa: CASSYNRGNQPQHF

clone_size: NA
v_call: TRBV10-3
j_call: TRBJ1-2
d_call: TRBD1
cdr3_nt: TGTGCCATCAGTGACGGGACAGGGTCAGGCTACACCTTC
cdr3_aa: CAISDGTGSGYTF

clone_size: NA
v_call: TRBV6-5
j_call: TRBJ1-2
d_call: TRBD1
cdr3_nt: TGTGCCAGCAGTTACGAACGGGACAGGGGCGGCTATGGCTACACCTTC
cdr3_aa: CASSYERDRGGYGYTF

clone_size: NA
v_call: TRBV6-1
j_call: TRBJ2-1
d_call: NA
cdr3_nt: TGTGCCAGCTATCTCCACTTCTCCTACAATGAGCAGTTCTTC
cdr3_aa: CASYLHFSYNEQFF

clone_size: NA
v_call: TRBV18
j_call: TRBJ1-5
d_call: NA
cdr3_nt: TGTGCCAGCTCACCCTCACAGGGCAGTCATCAGCCCCAGCATTTT
cdr3_aa: CASSPSQGSHQPQHF

clone_size: few
v_call: TRBV5-6
j_call: TRBJ2-5
d_call: NA
cdr3_nt: TGTGCCAGCAGCCGGCAAGAGACCCAGTACTTC
cdr3_aa: CASSRQETQYF

clone_size: NA
v_call: TRBV7-3
j_call: TRBJ1-6
d_call: TRBD1
cdr3_nt: TGTGCCAGCAGCCAAGGACAGGCCTATAATTCACCCCTCCACTTT
cdr3_aa: CASSQGQAYNSPLHF

clone_size: NA
v_call: TRBV7-3
j_call: TRBJ2-2
d_call: TRBD2
cdr3_nt: TGTGCCAGCAGCGCCGGGACTAGCCCCGGGGAGCTGTTTTTT
cdr3_aa: CASSAGTSPGELFF

clone_size: NA
v_call: TRBV5-1
j_call: TRBJ2-3
d_call: TRBD2
cdr3_nt: TGCGCCAGCAGCCCGGCCCGGGGGGTATCATCAGATACGCAGTATTTT
cdr3_aa: CASSPARGVSSDTQYF

clone_size: few
v_call: TRBV10-3
j_call: TRBJ2-3
d_call: TRBD2
cdr3_nt: TGTGCCATCAGTGAGTCGACTAGCGGGAGATGGTATACGCAGTATTTT
cdr3_aa: CAISESTSGRWYTQYF

clone_size: NA
v_call: TRBV6-1
j_call: TRBJ1-3
d_call: NA
cdr3_nt: TGTGCCAGCAGTGAATACTCCGAGGCGGGAAACACCATATATTTT
cdr3_aa: CASSEYSEAGNTIYF

clone_size: NA
v_call: TRBV5-6
j_call: TRBJ1-1
d_call: NA
cdr3_nt: TGTGCCAGCATTCAGGGGCTGACAAACACTGAAGCTTTCTTT
cdr3_aa: CASIQGLTNTEAFF

clone_size: NA
v_call: TRBV19
j_call: TRBJ2-1
d_call: NA
cdr3_nt: TGTGCCAGTAGTATAGCGACTAGTACGTACAATGAGCAGTTCTTC
cdr3_aa: CASSIATSTYNEQFF

clone_size: few
v_call: TRBV7-9
j_call: TRBJ2-3
d_call: TRBD1
cdr3_nt: TGTGCCAGCAGCCTCTCCGGGACAGGGGACACAGATACGCAGTATTTT
cdr3_aa: CASSLSGTGDTDTQYF

clone_size: NA
v_call: TRBV15
j_call: TRBJ2-2
d_call: NA
cdr3_nt: TGTGCCACCAGCAGAGAAAGGGGAACCGGGGAGCTGTTTTTT
cdr3_aa: CATSRERGTGELFF

clone_size: NA
v_call: TRBV19
j_call: TRBJ1-1
d_call: NA
cdr3_nt: TGTGCCAGTAGTGCGACACTTATGAACACTGAAGCTTTCTTT
cdr3_aa: CASSATLMNTEAFF

clone_size: NA
v_call: TRBV2
j_call: TRBJ1-1
d_call: NA
cdr3_nt: TGTGCCAGCAGGGCCCAGGGCAGATGGACTGAAGCTTTCTTT
cdr3_aa: CASRAQGRWTEAFF

clone_size: NA
v_call: TRBV6-5
j_call: TRBJ1-2
d_call: TRBD1
cdr3_nt: TGTGCCAGCAGTTATTCAGGGGGCCATGGCTACACCTTC
cdr3_aa: CASSYSGGHGYTF

clone_size: NA
v_call: TRBV7-4
j_call: TRBJ1-5
d_call: NA
cdr3_nt: TGTGCCAGCAGCTTAGAGGTGGGAAGGGGCCGAAATCAGCCCCAGCATTTT
cdr3_aa: CASSLEVGRGRNQPQHF